Shown below are 24 T cell receptor beta chains from a single sample sequenced in a study of a mutant IDH1 vaccine in newly diagnosed glioma. The method was immunoSEQ multiplex PCR; TCRdb's version includes in-frame clones alone and lacks a portion of them. The sample consists of over 30,000 clones, 80% to 95% of them appearing once. Time point here: week 47, end of study. Doses of 300 ug of mutant IDH1 20-mer peptide were given with topical imiquimod. These receptors' targets are unknown. This material consisted of PBMCs, taken from a glioma patient whose treatment included an IDH1 peptide vaccine. The source of these receptors is a woman aged 40-49 years with glioma.

The chain links TRBV7-2 to TRBJ1-1, with D hard to call. In germline, CDR1 is SGHTA, CDR2 FQGNSA. This CDR3 has 14 residues. Trimming pared 2 bases from V and 8 bases from J, leaving 15 bases between. The CDR3 DNA reads as TGTGCCAGCAGCTTATACTGGGGTGTGGGGGAAGCTTTCTTT. Protein sequence: CASSLYWGVGEAFF. Full variable domain (remainder filled in from reference TRBV7-2 and TRBJ1-1): GAGVSQSPSNKVTEKGKDVELRCDPISGHTALYWYRQSLGQGLEFLIYFQGNSAPDKSGLPSDRFSAERTGGSVSTLTIQRTQQEDSAVYLCASSLYWGVGEAFFGQGTRLTVV.

The rearrangement links TRBV2 to TRBJ1-1; D might be TRBD1 (5 bases). The CDR3 consists of 17 residues. With 5 bases removed from V and 4 bases from J, the gap between germline ends came to 23 bases. Per germline, CDR1 SNHLY and CDR2 FYNNEI. The CDR3 bases are TGTGCCAGCAGTTACCCTCGGGAACCCAAAAGGGGCACTGAAGCTTTCTTT. It codes for CASSYPREPKRGTEAFF. The complete variable domain, with remaining parts taken from reference TRBV2 and TRBJ1-1, reads EPEVTQTPSHQVTQMGQEVILRCVPISNHLYFYWYRQILGQKVEFLVSFYNNEISEKSEIFDDQFSVERPDGSNFTLKIRSTKLEDSAMYFCASSYPREPKRGTEAFFGQGTRLTVV.

This chain joins TRBV28 and TRBJ2-7; TRBD1 or TRBD2 may be the D gene (6 bases each). CDR3 length equals 14 residues. Trimming left V 8 bases short and J 2 bases short, with 16 bases between. CDR1 is MDHEN, CDR2 SYDVKM, per germline. CDR3 DNA sequence: TGTGCCAGCGAGGGTCAAGGGGGGACCTACGAGCAGTACTTC. Amino acid sequence: CASEGQGGTYEQYF.

This sequence joins TRBV30 and TRBJ1-4, with D maybe TRBD1 (5 bases). CDR1 and CDR2 from the germline V gene are GTSNPN and SVGIG (reference sequence). CDR3 length: 14 residues. Trimming took 4 bases from V and 7 from J, leaving 16 bases between them. The CDR3 DNA reads TGTGCCTGGACCCGGGGCGCCGGGGGTGAAAAACTGTTTTTT. This translates into CAWTRGAGGEKLFF.

The rearrangement links TRBV10-2 to TRBJ2-5; TRBD2 matches at 14 bases. CDR3 length: 18 residues. Per germline, CDR1 WSHSY and CDR2 SAAADI. V dropped 3 bases and J dropped 6; count of bases not matched to a gene: 12. The chain's CDR3 is CASSDGLAGGSIRKTQYF. The CDR3 bases are TGCGCCAGCAGTGATGGACTAGCGGGGGGCTCGATCCGGAAGACCCAGTACTTC.

This clone was seen a few times. The chain couples TRBV7-2 to TRBJ1-1; no definite D call. Deletions cut 2 bases from V and 0 bases from J, with 7 bases between. CDR3 length equals 14 residues. The germline V gene encodes CDR1 SGHTA and CDR2 FQGNSA. In DNA, the CDR3 is TGTGCCAGCAGCTTAAGTGGGGTGAACACTGAAGCTTTCTTT. Residues: CASSLSGVNTEAFF.

The gene calls are TRBV11-1 and TRBJ2-5; D gene ambiguous. This CDR3 spans 12 amino acids. CDR1 is SGHAT, CDR2 FQDESV, per germline (reference sequence). V was cut by 3 bases and J by 5 bases, with 7 bases left in between. The CDR3 nucleotides are TGTGCCAGCAGCTTTGGGGTTGAGACCCAGTACTTC. This gives the protein CASSFGVETQYF.

The rearrangement uses TRBV7-2 and TRBJ2-2; maybe TRBD2 (6 bases). Trimming removed 7 bases at V and 1 base at J, with 10 bases between. Germline CDR1 SGHTA, CDR2 FQGNSA. This CDR3 region has 14 residues. CDR3 DNA sequence: TGTGCCAGCACCCTCGGGGGGAACACCGGGGAGCTGTTTTTT. Encoded protein: CASTLGGNTGELFF.

V gene TRBV9 combines with J gene TRBJ1-3, with a weak D call TRBD1 (5 bases). The germline CDR1 and CDR2 sequences are SGDLS and YYNGEE. V was clipped by 0 bases and J by 2 bases, with 12 bases between them. The CDR3 contains 16 residues. This CDR3 reads CASSVDHSGTGNTIYF. CDR3 bases: TGTGCCAGCAGCGTAGATCACTCAGGGACTGGAAACACCATATATTTT. Complete variable domain (other parts from reference TRBV9 and TRBJ1-3): DSGVTQTPKHLITATGQRVTLRCSPRSGDLSVYWYQQSLDQGLQFLIQYYNGEERAKGNILERFSAQQFPDLHSELNLSSLELGDSALYFCASSVDHSGTGNTIYFGEGSWLTVV.

The gene calls are TRBV4-1 and TRBJ1-6, with TRBD1 identical over 8 bases. In germline, CDR1 is MGHRA, CDR2 YSYEKL. CDR3 length: 16 residues. V shed 4 bases, J shed 7 bases, and the junction held 9 bases outside the gene matches. The CDR3 is CASSLPTGAPNSPLHF. DNA of the CDR3: TGCGCCAGCAGCCTACCGACAGGGGCCCCAAATTCACCCCTCCACTTT.

The V call is TRBV29-1, the J call TRBJ1-2; the D is unclear. The CDR3 is made up of 10 amino acids. The germline V gene encodes CDR1 SQVTM and CDR2 ANQGSEA. With 4 bases removed from V and 9 bases from J, the gap between germline ends came to 9 bases. CDR3 bases: TGCAGCGTTGGGGTTCAAAGCTACACCTTC. It specifies CSVGVQSYTF. Filled out from reference TRBV29-1 and TRBJ1-2, the complete variable domain reads SAVISQKPSRDICQRGTSLTIQCQVDSQVTMMFWYRQQPGQSLTLIATANQGSEATYESGFVIDKFPISRPNLTFSTLTVSNMSPEDSSIYLCSVGVQSYTFGSGTRLTVV.

This clone was counted a single time. J is TRBJ2-5 and V is TRBV5-1, with 9 nucleotides matching TRBD2. The CDR3 runs to 17 residues. With 4 bases clipped from V and 1 base from J, the junction kept 11 bases outside the gene matches. CDR1 is SGHRS and CDR2 is YFSETQ in the germline V gene. CDR3 amino acids: CASSPNILAGSQETQYF. DNA of the CDR3: TGCGCCAGCAGCCCGAACATTCTAGCGGGGTCCCAAGAGACCCAGTACTTC.

This chain uses TRBV2 with TRBJ1-1; D call uncertain. Germline CDR1 reads SNHLY; CDR2 reads FYNNEI. The CDR3 loop spans 14 amino acids. V shed 11 bases and J shed 0 bases, with 16 bases lying between them. This CDR3 reads CAGGISEMNTEAFF. The CDR3 coding sequence is TGTGCCGGCGGGATTTCTGAAATGAACACTGAAGCTTTCTTT.

J is TRBJ1-1 and V is TRBV5-1; perhaps TRBD1 as D (6 bases). Trimming removed 3 bases at V and 4 bases at J, with 16 bases between. Germline CDR1 is SGHRS and CDR2 is YFSETQ. The CDR3 runs to 15 residues. Here the CDR3 reads CASSSSLTGGTEAFF. The CDR3 coding sequence is TGCGCCAGCAGCTCCTCCTTGACAGGTGGCACTGAAGCTTTCTTT.

V gene TRBV6-5 combines with J gene TRBJ2-7; 8 positions match TRBD2. The CDR3 has 15 residues. CDR1 MNHEY and CDR2 SVGAGI come from the germline V gene. With 4 bases clipped from V and 5 bases from J, the junction kept 10 bases outside the gene matches. CDR3 region: CASSSRSGSTHEQYF. The CDR3 bases are TGTGCCAGCAGTTCGCGAAGCGGGAGTACCCACGAGCAGTACTTC.

The chain has TRBV30 and TRBJ1-1, with 10 bases matching TRBD1. Trimming cost V 1 base and J 5 bases; bases outside gene matches: 7. CDR3 length equals 15 residues. Germline V gives CDR1 GTSNPN, CDR2 SVGIG (reference sequence). The CDR3 nucleotides read TGTGCCTGGAGTGGGGTGAAGGACAGGGGGACTGAAGCTTTCTTT. Amino acids: CAWSGVKDRGTEAFF.

This clone was seen a single time. This chain connects TRBV28 to TRBJ2-5, with D hard to call. CDR3 length: 14 amino acids. V lost 6 bases and J lost 7, with 18 bases in between. The germline V gene has CDR1 MDHEN and CDR2 SYDVKM. CDR3 amino acids: CASRPGTALVTQYF. CDR3 sequence (DNA): TGTGCCAGCAGACCTGGCACCGCGCTTGTGACCCAGTACTTC. The variable domain in full, with the rest retrieved from reference TRBV28 and TRBJ2-5, is DVKVTQSSRYLVKRTGEKVFLECVQDMDHENMFWYRQDPGLGLRLIYFSYDVKMKEKGDIPEGYSVSREKKERFSLILESASTNQTSMYLCASRPGTALVTQYFGPGTRLLVL.

This clone is a singleton in its sample. This chain joins TRBV10-1 and TRBJ2-7; 8 bases are a match to TRBD2. V gave up 4 bases and J gave up 6 bases; unmatched junction bases: 11. Looked up from germline, CDR1 is WNHNN and CDR2 is SYGVQD (reference sequence). The CDR3 length is 15 residues. The CDR3 bases are TGCGCCAGCAGTGCTTCCGGGGGGGCGCAAGGCGAGCAGTACTTC. This gives the protein CASSASGGAQGEQYF.

The chain uses TRBV14 and TRBJ2-5; weak D call: TRBD1 (6 bases). V shed 5 bases and J shed 5 bases, with 30 bases lying between them. This CDR3 has 19 amino acids. Germline V gene data show CDR1 as SGHDN and CDR2 as FVKESK. For the CDR3, the DNA is TGTGCCAGCAGCGAAAGTTCCCGGGCAGTTTTTTGGGACACGGAGACCCAGTACTTC. Its protein is CASSESSRAVFWDTETQYF.

The V gene is TRBV27, the J gene TRBJ1-6; 7 bases fit TRBD1. Germline CDR1 is MNHEY and CDR2 is SMNVEV (reference sequence). The V and J ends lost 5 bases and 7 bases, in that order; junction bases with no gene match: 5. The CDR3 totals 14 residues. The CDR3 here is CASSIGGRNSPLHF. The CDR3 coding sequence is TGTGCCAGCAGTATAGGGGGCCGAAATTCACCCCTCCACTTT.

This chain connects TRBV9 to TRBJ1-3; possibly TRBD1 for D (5 bases). With 4 bases removed from V and 0 bases from J, the gap between germline ends came to 14 bases. This CDR3 is built from 16 residues. Germline V CDR1 and CDR2: SGDLS, YYNGEE. CDR3 residues: CASSQTARGSGNTIYF. The CDR3 DNA reads TGTGCCAGCAGCCAAACGGCAAGGGGCTCTGGAAACACCATATATTTT.

The V gene is TRBV30, the J gene TRBJ2-7; possible D gene TRBD2, 7 bases. There are 12 residues in the CDR3. Germline loops: CDR1 GTSNPN, CDR2 SVGIG (reference sequence). Deletions cut 4 bases from V and 5 bases from J, with 12 bases between. CDR3 bases: TGTGCCTGGAATAGGGGGAGGGACGAGCAGTACTTC. This gives the protein CAWNRGRDEQYF.

This clone is a singleton in its sample. This chain joins TRBV5-5 and TRBJ1-1; 9 nucleotides match TRBD1. Looked up from germline, CDR1 is SGHKS and CDR2 is YYEKEE (reference sequence). This CDR3 comprises 16 residues. J was trimmed by 5 bases and V by 1 base; bases with no gene match: 9. CDR3 region: CASSLRGTGGRTEAFF. Here the CDR3 DNA reads TGTGCCAGCAGCTTGCGGGGTACAGGGGGCCGGACTGAAGCTTTCTTT.

The chain links TRBV13 to TRBJ1-5; D is undetermined. The CDR3 runs 16 residues. V was trimmed by 0 bases and J by 1 base, leaving 10 bases between them. From germline, CDR1 is PRHDT and CDR2 FYEKMQ (reference sequence). In DNA, the CDR3 is TGTGCCAGCAGCTTAGGCCGTTTGAGGAGCAATCAGCCCCAGCATTTT. Its protein is CASSLGRLRSNQPQHF.